What follows are 16 T cell receptor beta chains derived from one specimen sequenced in a study of blood T cell repertoires in COVID-19 (dated by TCRdb to about 2020). The method behind the library was the immunoSEQ multiplex PCR assay. The immuneACCESS repertoire file appears here via TCRdb, limited to in-frame rearrangements. These files lack a portion of the clones; in checked studies, under half of the deficit traces to unresolved V genes, and the cause of the others is not known. The sample table records 100,000 to 150,000 clones; around 90% of these occur just once. The ten largest clones capture under 4.5% of the sample. Sequencing was carried out using peripheral blood. The source of these receptors is an older woman with COVID-19, enrolled during active disease.

In regard to this clone: Sequence at one end of the junction differs from germline and may be a read error. V gene TRBV7-7 combines with J gene TRBJ2-5; 9 nucleotides align to TRBD1. CDR1 and CDR2 (germline): SSHAT, FNYEAQ (reference sequence). This CDR3 has 15 amino acids. CDR3 nucleotides: TGTGCTAGCAGCTTAGAACAGGGGGCTGTGGGGACCCAGTACTTC. Translated, it gives CASSLEQGAVGTQYF.

V is TRBV5-1 and J is TRBJ1-4, with 9 bases aligning to TRBD1. The CDR3 consists of 15 residues. The germline CDR1 and CDR2 sequences are SGHRS and YFSETQ. The trim removed 4 bases at V and 8 bases at J, leaving 9 bases unmatched. Here the CDR3 DNA reads TGCGCCAGCAGCCGGACCGGGACAGGGAACGAAAAACTGTTTTTT. This codes for CASSRTGTGNEKLFF.

This clone was observed a handful of times. This chain connects TRBV29-1 to TRBJ1-1; D uncertain. The CDR3 covers 12 residues. Trimming took 4 bases from V and 0 from J, leaving 6 bases between them. The germline V gene has CDR1 SQVTM and CDR2 ANQGSEA. Here the CDR3 reads CSVGTMNTEAFF. In nucleotides, the CDR3 is TGCAGCGTTGGGACTATGAACACTGAAGCTTTCTTT.

The genes are TRBV5-1 and TRBJ2-3; 7 bases agree with TRBD1. This CDR3 contains 14 residues. CDR1 SGHRS and CDR2 YFSETQ come from the germline V gene. The V segment lost 0 bases and the J segment 4 bases; nucleotides outside the gene matches: 2. Here the CDR3 DNA reads TGCGCCAGCAGCTTGGACCAGGGGGCAGATACGCAGTATTTT. This gives the protein CASSLDQGADTQYF.

This chain uses TRBV2 with TRBJ2-1, with 7 nucleotides matching TRBD2. After removal of 6 bases from V and 10 bases from J, the junction contained 15 bases not matched to a gene. The CDR3 extends over 15 amino acids. Per germline, CDR1 SNHLY and CDR2 FYNNEI. The CDR3 DNA sequence: TGTGCCAGCAGAGCTGCGGCTAGCGGCCCGGGAGAGCAGTTCTTC. As protein: CASRAAASGPGEQFF.

The chain carries TRBV23-1 and TRBJ2-3; 8 bases are shared with TRBD1. TRBV23-1 is an ORF, with its function uncertain. The CDR3 covers 20 residues. V trimming: 0 bases; J trimming: 1 base; junction bases outside the gene matches: 15. CDR3 loop: CASSQSPGQANQTRTDTQYF. The DNA for the CDR3 is TGCGCCAGCAGTCAATCCCCGGGACAGGCTAATCAGACTCGCACAGATACGCAGTATTTT.

This clone appeared once. V usage is TRBV12-5 and J usage is TRBJ2-3, with a weak D call TRBD2 (5 bases). CDR3 length: 15 amino acids. CDR1 is LGHNT, CDR2 FRNRAP, per germline. V gave up 6 bases and J gave up 0 bases, with 13 bases separating them. DNA of the CDR3: TGTGCTAGTGGCAGCGGTTACATTAGCACAGATACGCAGTATTTT. Protein sequence: CASGSGYISTDTQYF.

The chain links TRBV4-3 to TRBJ1-2; weak D call: TRBD1 (5 bases). The germline V gene has CDR1 LGHNA and CDR2 YSLEER. CDR3 length: 13 amino acids. V lost 5 bases to trimming and J lost 2 bases, with 9 bases between them. CDR3 residues: CASSADRNYGYTF. CDR3 nucleotide sequence: TGCGCCAGCAGCGCCGACAGAAACTATGGCTACACCTTC.

This rearrangement joins TRBV4-2 to TRBJ1-3; 9 positions agree with TRBD1. The germline CDR1 and CDR2 sequences are LGHNA and YNFKEQ. After removal of 2 bases from V and 3 bases from J, the junction contained 5 bases not matched to a gene. The CDR3 runs to 16 residues. DNA of the CDR3: TGTGCCAGCAGCCAACAACAGGGGGCGGGTGGAAACACCATATATTTT. It encodes CASSQQQGAGGNTIYF.

The CDR3 here is CASSQVRETQYF. The CDR3 DNA is TGTGCCAGCAGCCAAGTCCGTGAGACCCAGTACTTC. The chain couples TRBV3-1 (or the pseudogene TRBV3-2) to TRBJ2-5; D remains ambiguous. Per germline, CDR1 LGHDT and CDR2 YNNKEL (reference sequence). The CDR3 totals 12 residues. The ends were cut back, 1 base at V and 5 bases at J, with 5 bases in the middle.

This rearrangement joins TRBV7-2 to TRBJ1-1, with D possibly matching TRBD1 (5 bases). The CDR3 is made up of 14 amino acids. Germline CDR1 SGHTA, CDR2 FQGNSA. V was clipped by 6 bases and J by 8 bases, with 19 bases between them. In DNA form, the CDR3 reads TGTGCCAGCAGGGACCAGGGATACATTGAAGAAGCTTTCTTT. It specifies CASRDQGYIEEAFF.

The genes are TRBV19 and TRBJ2-3, with D tentatively TRBD1 (6 bases). Trimming removed 7 bases from V and 2 bases from J, with 16 bases in between. Looked up from germline, CDR1 is LNHDA and CDR2 is SQIVND (reference sequence). CDR3 length equals 15 residues. The CDR3 DNA follows: TGTGCCAGTAAAGAACAGGGTGCAACCACAGATACGCAGTATTTT. As protein: CASKEQGATTDTQYF.

V usage is TRBV7-8 and J usage is TRBJ2-5, with D possibly matching TRBD2 (6 bases). Germline loops: CDR1 SGHVS, CDR2 FQNEAQ. This CDR3 has 13 amino acids. The germline V and J ends were trimmed by 6 bases and 5 bases, with 13 bases remaining between them. The CDR3 nucleotides read TGTGCCAGCAGGCTTCGACTAGGGGAGACCCAGTACTTC. This gives the protein CASRLRLGETQYF.

The rearrangement links TRBV5-4 to TRBJ1-4, with D possibly TRBD1 on 6 matching bases. Germline CDR1 is SGHNT and CDR2 is YYREEE (reference sequence). Trimming left V 4 bases short and J 7 bases short, with 23 bases between. This CDR3 has 17 residues. The DNA for the CDR3 is TGTGCCAGCAGCGCCGAACCTACAGGGACCCAGGGTGAAAAACTGTTTTTT. Translation: CASSAEPTGTQGEKLFF.

The CDR3 DNA is TGTGCCAGTAACCGATATACGCCCGACAGGGGTTCATACAATGAGCAGTTCTTC. Translating gives CASNRYTPDRGSYNEQFF. The gene calls are TRBV19 and TRBJ2-1; 8 nucleotides align to TRBD1. CDR3 length: 18 residues. V shed 7 bases, J shed 4 bases, and the junction held 18 bases outside the gene matches. Germline CDR1 LNHDA, CDR2 SQIVND (reference sequence).

The chain joins TRBV4-3 to TRBJ2-2; D unresolved. Germline V gene lookup returns CDR1 LGHNA and CDR2 YSLEER. The V end lost 0 bases, the J end lost 3 bases, and 5 bases lay between the germline ends. This CDR3 spans 14 amino acids. DNA for the CDR3: TGCGCCAGCAGCCAAGACCCATACACCGGGGAGCTGTTTTTT. Its translation: CASSQDPYTGELFF.